The source of this T cell receptor (beta chain) is a study of blood T cell repertoires in COVID-19. The protocol was immunoSEQ multiplex PCR, while the TCRdb copy is restricted to in-frame clones and leaves out a portion. The sample yields 150,000 to 200,000 clones, 65% to 90% seen once. Unmatched junction bases numbered 10, after V lost 3 bases and J lost 4 bases. Germline V CDR1 and CDR2: KGHSH, LQKENI. The CDR3 is made up of 16 amino acids. This study enrolled people aged about 18 to 100 from roughly 24 US geographic areas. Which cohort a participant joined came from the clinical history participants gave. Recovery among Cohort 3 donors was established by two negative PCRs, clearance, or symptom resolution.

This chain connects TRBV18 to TRBJ2-5; 8 bases match TRBD2. Sequenced material: PBMCs or T cells enriched from blood (not recorded which). The clonotype originates from a man aged 45-60 years who had recovered from COVID-19. The CDR3 is CASSPKRGSGGETQYF. Written as DNA, the CDR3 is TGTGCCAGCTCACCGAAGCGGGGGTCGGGAGGAGAGACCCAGTACTTC.